The present entry profiles one T cell receptor (beta chain) with its context. The specificity of this receptor is unknown. No clone much larger than this one lies a single base away; base qualities are absent. The germline V and J ends show losses of 11 bases and 4 bases respectively, and no gene match explains 9 bases of the junction. CDR3 length: 13 amino acids, cysteine to phenylalanine. Only CDR3 DNA is held: 39 bases, read in frame from base 1. As encoded in the germline V gene, CDR1 is MDHEN while CDR2 is SYDVKM. These data come from a study of cytomegalovirus exposure and HLA in healthy donors (dated by TCRdb to 2016 to 2017). Context from the whole study: According to an earlier analysis of a few hundred of the donors, some 180 million T cells yielded 100 million or so unique TCR beta sequences and around 280 Gb of sequence data. Typing coverage differed by locus: A, B, C, DRB1 and DQB1 were typed in about 629-640 donors, DQA1 in roughly 510, DPA1 in nearly 610, and DPB1 in around 490. High-throughput TCR immunosequencing, statistical association of individual TCRs with disease status, and machine learning were combined to predict cytomegalovirus infection status. All discovery cohort repertoires had been generated on a single sequencing platform. To study patterns of TCR occurrence, a later analysis re-analyzed previously published TCR beta repertoires from 550 to 800 donors and added high-resolution HLA genotyping. In a later genetic analysis, genome-wide SNP genotypes for about 60% of the 666 donors were used, and that subset was treated as a discovery cohort. The T cell repertoires of 550 to 850 subjects were profiled by immunosequencing and related to cytomegalovirus serostatus. In an earlier analysis of 587 of the donors, high-throughput TCR beta sequencing was used to judge whether each TCR beta V gene segment behaved as functional or pseudogenic. Both class I and class II loci were covered by HLA typing, at four-digit resolution. Donor age, sex, ethnicity and CMV serostatus were collected together with the repertoire data. Besides the first cohort of 666 subjects, a separate validation cohort made up of over a hundred different subjects was used. Roughly five DR-DQ haplotypes were handled as single units for association and clustering, since linkage in the cohort was strong. Approximately 310 gigabases of sequencing data and approximately 84 million unique TCR sequences were included in an early release covering around 650 HLA-typed donors. On average, roughly 240,000 unique TCR beta nucleotide sequences were sequenced per donor among a few hundred genotyped donors of the cohort, with about 17% of those sequences being non-productive. The study aimed to test whether signatures of past pathogen exposure could be identified by cataloging public T cell receptors. In the later analysis, no new phenotypic data were used to find candidate immune exposures; instead, reliance was placed on TCR beta sequences and their occurrence across donors. Among the roughly 400 genotyped donors, approximately 76% belonged to the genetic ancestry cluster associated with self-reported Caucasian donors. Results the study describes overall, beyond this receptor: In a later analysis, 15,000 to 20,000 TCR beta sequences were associated with specific HLA alleles at a false discovery rate of 0.05. The presence/absence analyses assumed that sequencing depth was roughly uniform across donors, and that assumption may not be true. Because counts were too low, seventeen rarely observed V segments, including chromosome 9 orphons, were left out of the earlier analysis of about 620 of the donors. Because some donors lacked HLA typing at each locus, the association tests relied only on the typed subset. In an earlier analysis of several hundred of the donors, most TCR beta V segments were observed in productive rearrangements about 90% or about 30% of the time, broadly matching IMGT annotations. According to a later analysis, parvovirus B19, influenza, CMV and Epstein-Barr virus appeared linked to several top co-occurrence clusters. The study listed 150 to 200 TCR beta chains as associated with cytomegalovirus. In a later genetic analysis, a missense DCLRE1C variant was associated with V-gene and J-gene trimming of TCR beta chains, and the association was replicated in an independent cohort. A further reported finding was that TCR beta sequences accurately predicted the HLA-A and HLA-B alleles for most subjects in the first cohort. The classifier was reported to diagnose cytomegalovirus status with high specificity and sensitivity in both the original cohort and the validation cohort. The sequencing pipeline was judged likely to have produced a cluster of highly shared sequence variants as a technical artifact. Assigning TCR associations to individual alleles was difficult when HLA alleles, especially DR and DQ, strongly co-occurred. Linkage disequilibrium might explain the correlated functional status among segregating V segments, but an unknown experimental factor could not be ruled out. In vitro tests confirmed that a few of the cytomegalovirus-associated TCR beta chains recognize cytomegalovirus antigens. Compared with equally common non-associated chains, HLA-associated TCR beta chains in a later analysis were more clonally expanded and had lower generation probabilities. Some IMGT-functional V segments, including TRBV6-2 and TRBV6-3, could not be told apart with the 87-base-pair reads, so those segments were excluded. A later analysis found that TCR association rates varied across HLA loci, with DRB1 alleles showing the most associated TCRs and HLA-C alleles the fewest. The authors suggested that the approach could potentially be extended to other disease states and immunological phenotypes. The only immune exposure information available for the cohort was CMV serostatus. The cohort was sequenced for TCR beta chains only, and without alpha or paired-chain data the features that could be detected were limited. In a later analysis, most CMV-associated TCR beta chains were found to appear HLA-restricted, with HLA associations seemingly driven largely by CMV exposure. Most TCR sequences were seen in very few donors, while some public TCRs were found in many individuals. Compared with the roughly 710-donor mean, donors in an Asian-associated ancestry cluster had fewer N-insertions in productive TCRs, according to a later genetic analysis.

The cohort comprised some 700 healthy bone marrow donors. At the time of sampling, all cohort members were nominally healthy, though unrecorded immune exposures were likely present. The donor tested CMV seronegative and was one of the 352 seronegative cohort members. Each donor provided a peripheral blood sample, and peripheral blood mononuclear cells were used for TCR beta sequencing. The Qiagen DNeasy Blood Extraction Kit was used to extract genomic DNA from the blood cell samples. The method was the immunoSEQ multiplex PCR assay. The multiplex PCR relied on a mix of 60 forward primers for TCR Vbeta segments and 13 reverse primers for TCR Jbeta segments. The CDR3 region of rearranged TCR beta genes was amplified from genomic DNA by a multiplex PCR assay. On the Illumina HiSeq System, the amplified TCR beta libraries were sequenced as 87-base-pair reads. In the paper's pipeline: In a later analysis, some 80 million unique TCR beta chains were counted across the 500 to 850 repertoires, and approximately 11 million of these chains were shared by at least two donors. Raw reads were error-corrected and collapsed into unique sequences by a nearest-neighbor algorithm in which closely related sequences were merged to remove PCR and sequencing errors. Alignment of CDR3 sequences to IMGT reference sequences was used to assign V, D and J gene segments. For a sequence to be retained, a match of at least six nucleotides to both a V gene segment and a J gene segment was required. A rearrangement counted as productive if the CDR3 had no stop codons and remained in frame with V and J, and every other rearrangement counted as non-productive. Following IMGT convention, CDR3 was defined as the stretch from the second conserved V-encoded cysteine to the conserved J-encoded phenylalanine. Sequences without an unambiguous match to a single V gene segment were excluded from the earlier analysis of 450 to 650 of the donors. An earlier analysis of roughly 590 of the donors called V segments functional above 56.7% productive rearrangements and segregating when the between-donor standard deviation exceeded 5%. A statistical classification framework was developed to diagnose cytomegalovirus status using the catalog of TCR beta chain sequences. V and J gene assignment, in a later analysis, came from comparing TCR nucleotide sequences with IMGT/GENE-DB human TR gene sequences. A later analysis assigned CDR3 sequences and most-parsimonious VDJ recombination scenarios with the TCRdist pipeline. A later analysis defined each TCR beta chain by its CDR3 amino acid sequence plus V-gene family, and excluded reads lacking a unique V-gene family. In a later analysis, nearly 600 highly shared, low-generation-probability nucleotide sequences were removed to address suspected cross-contamination and a sequencing artifact. A later analysis calculated a clonal expansion index for each public chain from normalized within-repertoire ranks of inferred template counts. Generation probabilities in a later analysis came from a VDJ recombination model fitted to out-of-frame rearrangements, and those results were checked against IGoR. Hypergeometric tests were used in a later analysis to score TCR-TCR, TCR-HLA and TCR-CMV co-occurrence, with a repertoire-size bias correction applied to the TCR pairs. In a later analysis, false discovery rates were estimated by permuting HLA or CMV assignments 20 times. A later analysis grouped co-occurring TCRs with DBSCAN, adding TCRdist sequence similarity when clustering within HLA-allele-positive subsets. Repertoires with fewer than 30,000 or more than 120,000 public chains were left out of co-occurrence clustering, as were four to six repertoires with anomalous nucleotide sharing. This is the immuneACCESS table as TCRdb keeps it, with only in-frame sequences that have V and J called. A part of the clones is gone; compared with another copy, unresolved V genes explain less than half, and the rest is unexplained. For V, J and clone size, that table is used; D and trimming come from the DNA. The sample includes about 99,000 clones, with around 61% observed a single time. The ten largest account for roughly 3.4% of the sample.

The receptor was derived from a woman in her 50s in good health and CMV-seronegative. The sequencing input was PBMCs. The chain is made from TRBV28 and TRBJ1-2; 8 bases in between match TRBD1. The nucleotide sequence is given as TGTGCCGGATCTTCAGGGGGCCTCTATGGCTACACCTTC. This codes for CAGSSGGLYGYTF.